Only a few counts were recorded for the clone carrying this T cell receptor beta chain. The listed genes are named as in mouse. The missing CDR3 end, 4 residues past where the read stops, is filled in from the germline J gene. The data belong to a study of CD8+ T cells in alopecia areata. RNA was extracted and reverse transcribed into cDNA as the sequencing template. Sequencing used immunoSEQ multiplex PCR; TCRdb keeps in-frame clones, though not all of them. This sample carries 200,000 to 300,000 clones, none of them present only once. The sorting of pooled cutaneous lymph node cells relied on CD4, CD8alpha, NKG2D, NKG2ACE and other markers. Germline V gene sequence: CDR1 LGHNA, CDR2 YNLKQL (reference sequence). V lost 0 bases, J lost 0 bases, and 5 bases stayed unmatched. The CDR3 covers 19 residues.

The origin of this receptor is a C3H/HeJ mouse with alopecia areata. MHC haplotype: H2-k. Input material: CD4+ T cells sorted from a lymph node. V usage is TRBV5 and J usage is TRBJ2-2; 12 bases fit TRBD2. The CDR3 protein is CASSQDRGLGGANTGQLYF. The sequenced part of the CDR3 DNA is TGTGCCAGCAGCCAAGATCGAGGACTGGGGGGGGCAAACACCGGG.